Listed here are 27 T cell receptor beta chains from one sample, sequenced in a study of Graves' ophthalmopathy and Graves' hyperthyroidism. From RNA, the CDR3 regions of TCR beta chains were amplified and sequenced. A first-round RT-PCR used HTBI primers, followed by a second-round multiplex PCR. TCRdb ran MiXCR on the multiplex PCR reads and lists one entry per CDR3 protein. Of about 390,000 distinct CDR3 sequences listed, 15% to 20% are singletons. The material sequenced was peripheral blood. These receptors were taken from an adult woman with stable Graves' hyperthyroidism.

V usage is TRBV27 and J usage is TRBJ2-3, with 11 bases identical to TRBD2. CDR1 and CDR2 (germline): MNHEY, SMNVEV (reference sequence). The CDR3 is 15 amino acids. V shed 8 bases, J shed 2 bases, and the junction held 6 bases outside the gene matches. In nucleotides, the CDR3 is TGTGCCAGCTGGGGACTAGCGGACTACACAGATACGCAGTATTTT. Its protein is CASWGLADYTDTQYF.

This clonotype showed up many times. The chain couples TRBV12-3 or TRBV12-4 to TRBJ1-5; D possibly corresponds to TRBD1 (5 bases). The ends were cut back, 5 bases at V and 3 bases at J, with 11 bases in the middle. This CDR3 has 14 residues. The CDR3 DNA follows: TGTGCCAGCAGTGGCGGGACCCCCAATCAGCCCCAGCATTTT. It specifies CASSGGTPNQPQHF.

This clonotype was observed many times. The V call is TRBV6-5, the J call TRBJ2-5; possibly TRBD2 for D (6 bases). V shed 2 bases and J shed 4 bases, with 8 bases lying between them. The CDR3 consists of 13 residues. Germline V gives CDR1 MNHEY, CDR2 SVGAGI. CDR3 nucleotides: TGTGCCAGCAGTTACGGAGGGGTAGAGACCCAGTACTTC. This codes for CASSYGGVETQYF.

This clonotype was seen repeatedly, ten times or more. The chain joins TRBV15 to TRBJ2-5; 8 positions match TRBD2. CDR1 and CDR2 (germline): LNHNV, YYDKDF (reference sequence). The ends lost 1 base at V and 5 bases at J; junction bases unmatched: 0. This CDR3 contains 13 residues. The CDR3 DNA is TGTGCCACCAGCAGAGCTAGCGGGGAGACCCAGTACTTC. Its protein product is CATSRASGETQYF.

This clonotype was counted many times. The chain links TRBV7-3 to TRBJ2-5; 11 bases are shared with TRBD2. The germline CDR1 and CDR2 sequences are SGHTA and FQGTGA. This CDR3 region has 15 residues. The V gene end was trimmed by 3 bases and the J gene end by 1 base; junction bases not matched to a gene: 1. The CDR3 DNA sequence: TGTGCCAGCAGCTTCACTAGCGGGGGCCAAGAGACCCAGTACTTC. It encodes CASSFTSGGQETQYF.

This clonotype showed up many times. The V call is TRBV15, the J call TRBJ2-7; unclear D gene. Germline V CDR1 and CDR2: LNHNV, YYDKDF (reference sequence). The CDR3 is 14 residues long. Trimming took off 9 bases at V and 5 bases at J, with 20 bases between the two ends. The CDR3: CATKSLIIGDEQYF. The CDR3 DNA is TGTGCCACTAAGAGCTTGATCATTGGGGACGAGCAGTACTTC.

J is TRBJ1-1 and V is TRBV29-1; D is perhaps TRBD1 (5 bases). The CDR3 consists of 13 residues. Trimming shortened V by 6 bases and J by 5 bases, and 16 bases separated the two germline ends. Germline CDR1 reads SQVTM; CDR2 reads ANQGSEA. Here the CDR3 DNA reads TGCAGCGTCCATGGCGGGGCGGTTACTGAAGCTTTCTTT. Protein: CSVHGGAVTEAFF.

In its sample, this clonotype was seen many times. This chain connects TRBV7-6 to TRBJ2-5, with D unclear. Looked up from germline, CDR1 is SGHVS and CDR2 is FNYEAQ. Trimming stripped 2 bases from V and 0 bases from J, with 7 bases between. The CDR3 totals 14 residues. CDR3 sequence reads: CASSLSWDQETQYF. The CDR3 nucleotides read TGTGCCAGCAGCTTAAGTTGGGACCAAGAGACCCAGTACTTC.

This clonotype was recorded at least ten times. V is TRBV7-2 and J is TRBJ2-7; TRBD2 matches at 8 bases. CDR3 length: 15 amino acids. From germline, CDR1 is SGHTA and CDR2 FQGNSA. V lost 5 bases and J lost 0; bases outside the gene matches: 6. In DNA form, the CDR3 reads TGTGCCAGCAGCCCGACTAGCGCGAGCTCCTACGAGCAGTACTTC. It encodes CASSPTSASSYEQYF.

Points on this clonotype: A clone one base away is much larger, so this may be a read error. The J gene is TRBJ2-5, the V gene TRBV12-3 or TRBV12-4; D is possibly TRBD1 or TRBD2 (5 bases each). The CDR3 extends over 13 amino acids. Trimming cost V 6 bases and J 5 bases, with 13 bases left between them. CDR3 nucleotide sequence: TGTGCCAGCAGCGGGGCAGCCTTCGAGACCCAGTACTTC. This sequence encodes CASSGAAFETQYF.

This clonotype showed up many times. V and J are TRBV19 and TRBJ1-2; 7 bases line up with TRBD1. CDR1 LNHDA and CDR2 SQIVND come from the germline V gene (reference sequence). CDR3 length: 12 amino acids. The V gene end was trimmed by 6 bases and the J gene end by 8 bases; junction bases not matched to a gene: 6. The CDR3 sequence is CASRGTEWGYTF. The CDR3 DNA sequence: TGTGCCAGTAGGGGGACAGAATGGGGCTACACCTTC.

This clonotype has at least ten counts. The gene calls are TRBV20-1 and TRBJ2-7, with 13 bases that match TRBD2. J was trimmed by 3 bases and V by 1 base; bases with no gene match: 6. From germline, CDR1 is DFQATT and CDR2 SNEGSKA (reference sequence). The CDR3 covers 16 residues. The CDR3: CSARAGLAGRSYEQYF. The CDR3 coding sequence is TGCAGTGCTAGAGCGGGACTAGCGGGACGAAGCTACGAGCAGTACTTC.

This clonotype was counted ten times or more. The J gene is TRBJ1-1, the V gene TRBV12-3 or TRBV12-4, with D possibly TRBD1 on 5 matching bases. CDR3 length equals 13 residues. Trimming shortened V by 3 bases and J by 5 bases, and 10 bases separated the two germline ends. The CDR3 sequence is CASSFSRATEAFF. Here the CDR3 DNA reads TGTGCCAGCAGTTTCTCCAGGGCTACTGAAGCTTTCTTT.

Notes on this clonotype: It may be a read error: a sequence one base away is much more abundant. CDR3 sequence: CASRPRGTSGYEQYF. DNA for the CDR3: TGTGCCAGCAGACCCCGGGGGACTAGCGGCTACGAGCAGTACTTC. The J gene is TRBJ2-7, the V gene TRBV27, with TRBD2 identical over 11 bases. This CDR3 has 15 residues. CDR1 MNHEY and CDR2 SMNVEV come from the germline V gene (reference sequence). V gave up 6 bases and J gave up 3 bases; unmatched junction bases: 7.

V is TRBV20-1 and J is TRBJ2-5; D gene uncertain. The CDR3 loop spans 13 amino acids. CDR1 and CDR2 (germline): DFQATT, SNEGSKA (reference sequence). Trimming left V 2 bases short and J 0 bases short, with 7 bases between. The CDR3 DNA reads TGCAGTGCTAGACCTACAAACCAAGAGACCCAGTACTTC. Its protein product is CSARPTNQETQYF.

This clonotype turned up a few times. V gene TRBV4-3 combines with J gene TRBJ2-7, with a weak D call TRBD2 (6 bases). The CDR3 consists of 15 residues. The germline V gene encodes CDR1 LGHNA and CDR2 YSLEER. V shed 4 bases and J shed 3 bases, with 16 bases lying between them. The CDR3 sequence is CASSPWEAGGYEQYF. DNA of the CDR3: TGCGCCAGCAGCCCCTGGGAGGCTGGGGGCTACGAGCAGTACTTC.

The J gene is TRBJ2-5, the V gene TRBV19; D is perhaps TRBD1 or TRBD2 (5 bases each). This CDR3 comprises 14 residues. The ends were cut back, 3 bases at V and 4 bases at J, with 12 bases in the middle. Germline lookup yields CDR1 LNHDA and CDR2 SQIVND (reference sequence). The CDR3 region has the DNA TGTGCCAGTAGTATCGGGGCAGGGAGAGAGACCCAGTACTTC. It translates to CASSIGAGRETQYF.

This clonotype was counted ten times or more. This chain links TRBV9 with TRBJ1-1; no clear D. The CDR3 contains 15 residues. The V and J ends lost 3 bases and 0 bases respectively, with 12 bases between them. Per the germline V gene, CDR1 is SGDLS and CDR2 is YYNGEE. The CDR3 sequence: CASSATSQMNTEAFF. DNA of the CDR3: TGTGCCAGCAGCGCAACGTCTCAAATGAACACTGAAGCTTTCTTT.

This clonotype was observed a few times. The rearrangement uses TRBV12-3 or TRBV12-4 and TRBJ2-1; 10 bases align to TRBD2. This CDR3 contains 12 residues. V was clipped by 3 bases and J by 13 bases; unmatched bases: 3. CDR3 amino acids: CASSLLAGGQFF. The CDR3 DNA reads as TGTGCCAGCAGTTTGTTAGCGGGAGGACAGTTCTTC.

The chain recombines TRBV12-5 with TRBJ1-1; no definite D call. The length of the CDR3 is 12 residues. CDR1 is LGHNT and CDR2 is FRNRAP in the germline V gene. Trimming took off 5 bases at V and 7 bases at J, with 11 bases between the two ends. The CDR3 spells CASGETRGEAFF. Here the CDR3 DNA reads TGTGCTAGTGGTGAAACCCGGGGTGAAGCTTTCTTT.

This clonotype has ten or more counts. The chain recombines TRBV30 with TRBJ1-2, with TRBD1 identical over 10 bases. The V and J ends lost 2 bases and 6 bases, in that order; junction bases with no gene match: 6. The CDR3 contains 14 residues. Germline CDR1 GTSNPN, CDR2 SVGIG (reference sequence). In nucleotides, the CDR3 is TGTGCCTGGAGTAGACAGGGGGCGACGGATGGCTACACCTTC. It codes for CAWSRQGATDGYTF.

Many counts were recorded for this clonotype. The chain employs TRBV19 and TRBJ2-5; D gene unclear. The CDR3 contains 13 residues. V was pared by 4 bases and J by 5 bases, with 11 bases between. CDR1 is LNHDA, CDR2 SQIVND, per germline (reference sequence). The CDR3 is CASSTPFGETQYF. CDR3 in DNA: TGTGCCAGTAGTACCCCTTTTGGGGAGACCCAGTACTTC. The whole variable domain, remainder taken from reference TRBV19 and TRBJ2-5, is DGGITQSPKYLFRKEGQNVTLSCEQNLNHDAMYWYRQDPGQGLRLIYYSQIVNDFQKGDIAEGYSVSREKKESFPLTVTSAQKNPTAFYLCASSTPFGETQYFGPGTRLLVL.

This clonotype was counted at least ten times. The J gene is TRBJ2-7, the V gene TRBV7-8; D gene uncertain. Trimming removed 2 bases at V and 6 bases at J, with 5 bases between. CDR1 is SGHVS, CDR2 FQNEAQ, per germline. CDR3 size: 11 residues. This CDR3 is CASSLLSEQYF. Written as DNA, the CDR3 is TGTGCCAGCAGCTTATTGAGCGAGCAGTACTTC.

This clonotype was recorded many times. One end of the junction fails to match germline, which may point to a read error. The chain carries TRBV4-1 and TRBJ1-5; D is perhaps TRBD1 (5 bases). Germline loops: CDR1 MGHRA, CDR2 YSYEKL. The CDR3 spans 16 residues. This CDR3 reads CASRQATEQINQPQHF. CDR3 in DNA: TGCGCCAGCAGACAAGCGACAGAGCAAATCAATCAGCCCCAGCATTTT.

At least ten counts were recorded for this clonotype. The rearrangement links TRBV19 to TRBJ1-6, with D tentatively TRBD1 (5 bases). Germline V gene data show CDR1 as LNHDA and CDR2 as SQIVND (reference sequence). This CDR3 comprises 16 residues. Deletions cut 2 bases from V and 3 bases from J, with 11 bases between. CDR3 nucleotide sequence: TGTGCCAGTAGTATAAGACAGACGCGCTATAATTCACCCCTCCACTTT. This codes for CASSIRQTRYNSPLHF.

This clonotype was seen at least ten times. The V and J genes are TRBV7-6 and TRBJ2-4; D possibly uses TRBD1 or TRBD2 (6 bases each). Trimming pared 1 base from V and 8 bases from J, leaving 18 bases between. This CDR3 contains 16 residues. Looked up from germline, CDR1 is SGHVS and CDR2 is FNYEAQ. The CDR3, as DNA: TGTGCCAGCAGCTTAGTGGGTTCCGGGGGCTTGGACATTCAGTACTTC. Amino acid sequence: CASSLVGSGGLDIQYF.

This clonotype has ten or more counts. This rearrangement joins TRBV12-3 or TRBV12-4 to TRBJ2-5, with 8 bases fitting TRBD1. The CDR3 length is 13 residues. V was pared by 5 bases and J by 5 bases, with 4 bases of the junction left unmatched. CDR3 DNA: TGTGCCAGCAGTCTCCACAGGGGGGAGACCCAGTACTTC. This codes for CASSLHRGETQYF.